These 15 T cell receptor beta chains were all obtained from the same sample, sequenced in a study of T cells in Graves' hyperthyroidism and ophthalmopathy. Amplification targeted TCR beta CDR3 regions from RNA transcripts. First-round RT-PCR of the TCR CDR3 relied on the HTBI primer set. TCRdb processed the multiplex PCR reads anew with MiXCR; each CDR3 protein has one entry. The data hold a few hundred thousand distinct CDR3 sequences, with approximately 15% observed a single time. Material for sequencing was blood. All receptors come from a woman between 18 and 29 years old with Graves' hyperthyroidism.

This clonotype has at least ten counts. The chain combines TRBV5-5 with TRBJ1-5; TRBD1 agrees at 7 bases. The V and J ends lost 3 bases and 3 bases, in that order; junction bases with no gene match: 3. The germline gives CDR1 SGHKS, CDR2 YYEKEE (reference sequence). This CDR3 spans 14 amino acids. For the CDR3, the DNA is TGTGCCAGCAGCTGGGACAGCTTCAATCAGCCCCAGCATTTT. It specifies CASSWDSFNQPQHF.

The genes are TRBV29-1 and TRBJ2-5; D call uncertain. V gave up 5 bases and J gave up 4 bases, with 14 bases separating them. CDR1 SQVTM and CDR2 ANQGSEA come from the germline V gene. The CDR3 is 13 residues long. The CDR3 DNA reads TGCAGCGTTCCCACGATGGGGTTAGAGACCCAGTACTTC. It codes for CSVPTMGLETQYF.

CDR3 in amino acids: CSVAPGGGETQYF. The DNA for the CDR3 is TGCAGCGTGGCCCCAGGGGGCGGCGAGACCCAGTACTTC. This chain uses TRBV29-1 with TRBJ2-5, with 8 bases lining up with TRBD1. After removal of 6 bases from V and 5 bases from J, the junction contained 8 bases not matched to a gene. Germline CDR1 is SQVTM and CDR2 is ANQGSEA. This CDR3 region has 13 residues.

This sequence joins TRBV27 and TRBJ2-6, with TRBD2 matching over 13 bases. The length of the CDR3 is 17 residues. V lost 8 bases, J lost 1 base, and 5 bases stayed unmatched. Germline V gene lookup returns CDR1 MNHEY and CDR2 SMNVEV (reference sequence). The CDR3 loop is CASQTSGRWSGANVLTF. In DNA form, the CDR3 reads TGTGCCAGCCAGACTAGCGGGAGGTGGTCTGGGGCCAACGTCCTGACTTTC.

The chain employs TRBV5-1 and TRBJ2-1; D uncertain. This CDR3 spans 13 amino acids. Deletions cut 3 bases from V and 10 bases from J, with 14 bases between. The V gene's germline CDR1 is SGHRS and CDR2 YFSETQ. The CDR3 spells CASSYDIQDEQFF. In DNA, the CDR3 is TGCGCCAGCAGCTATGACATCCAAGACGAGCAGTTCTTC.

The chain couples TRBV4-2 to TRBJ1-2, with D perhaps TRBD1 (5 bases). Trimming removed 4 bases at V and 1 base at J, with 10 bases between. From germline, CDR1 is LGHNA and CDR2 YNFKEQ. The CDR3 covers 14 residues. CDR3 coding DNA: TGTGCCAGCAGCCCGACAGTGTTTAACTATGGCTACACCTTC. Translation: CASSPTVFNYGYTF.

The chain is built from TRBV28 and TRBJ1-1, with D perhaps TRBD1 (5 bases). Trimming took off 5 bases at V and 9 bases at J, with 13 bases between the two ends. The CDR3 runs to 12 residues. Germline V gene sequence: CDR1 MDHEN, CDR2 SYDVKM. In DNA form, the CDR3 reads TGTGCCAGCAGTACCGCGGGGACCCAAGCTTTCTTT. This translates into CASSTAGTQAFF.

This chain connects TRBV19 to TRBJ2-2, with TRBD2 matching 9 bases. Trimming removed 0 bases from V and 2 bases from J; junction bases left unmatched: 7. CDR1 is LNHDA and CDR2 is SQIVND in the germline V gene (reference sequence). The CDR3 runs to 18 residues. The CDR3 loop reads CASSIDRLAGLNTGELFF. The CDR3 DNA follows: TGTGCCAGTAGTATAGATCGTCTAGCGGGGCTCAACACCGGGGAGCTGTTTTTT.

In its sample, this clonotype was seen a few times. This rearrangement joins TRBV4-1 to TRBJ1-1; D might be TRBD1 (6 bases). With 5 bases removed from V and 6 bases from J, the gap between germline ends came to 16 bases. Germline V gene lookup returns CDR1 MGHRA and CDR2 YSYEKL. The CDR3 is 14 residues long. The CDR3 DNA reads TGCGCCAGCAGCGAATTGCCAGGGGCCCCTGAAGCTTTCTTT. Protein: CASSELPGAPEAFF.

This clonotype was detected a few times. The chain has TRBV29-1 and TRBJ1-1; D perhaps matches TRBD1 (6 bases). The length of the CDR3 is 11 residues. The germline V and J ends were trimmed by 6 bases and 5 bases, with 10 bases remaining between them. The germline V gene has CDR1 SQVTM and CDR2 ANQGSEA. The CDR3 here is CSVKGGTEAFF. CDR3 nucleotide sequence: TGCAGCGTAAAAGGGGGGACTGAAGCTTTCTTT. Variable domain in full (rest from reference TRBV29-1 and TRBJ1-1): SAVISQKPSRDICQRGTSLTIQCQVDSQVTMMFWYRQQPGQSLTLIATANQGSEATYESGFVIDKFPISRPNLTFSTLTVSNMSPEDSSIYLCSVKGGTEAFFGQGTRLTVV.

V is TRBV19 and J is TRBJ2-7; weak D call: TRBD1 (6 bases). V was trimmed by 8 bases and J by 1 base, leaving 6 bases between them. The CDR3 is 11 amino acids. Germline V gene sequence: CDR1 LNHDA, CDR2 SQIVND (reference sequence). The CDR3 here is CASGQSYEQYF. DNA of the CDR3: TGTGCCAGTGGACAGTCCTACGAGCAGTACTTC.

This clonotype has at least ten counts. The V gene is TRBV7-2, the J gene TRBJ2-5; 7 bases agree with TRBD1. The CDR3 covers 16 residues. Germline loops: CDR1 SGHTA, CDR2 FQGNSA. V was pared by 1 base and J by 5 bases, with 10 bases of the junction left unmatched. CDR3: CASSLGGTALAETQYF. The CDR3 coding sequence is TGTGCCAGCAGCTTAGGGGGGACAGCCTTGGCGGAGACCCAGTACTTC.

Only a few counts were recorded for this clonotype. One end of the junction does not line up with germline, which may come from a read error. The CDR3 region has the DNA TGTACCAGCGCCGAGATAGCTGAGCAGTTCTTC. Its translation is CTSAEIAEQFF. This sequence joins TRBV12-3 or TRBV12-4 and TRBJ2-1, with D unclear. The length of the CDR3 is 11 residues.

The CDR3 DNA reads as TGTGCCAGCAGTGACCAGCGGGAGGGGGGGCCAGATACGCAGTATTTT. It codes for CASSDQREGGPDTQYF. The chain couples TRBV6-4 to TRBJ2-3, with TRBD2 identical over 10 bases. The CDR3 spans 16 residues. CDR1 and CDR2 (germline): MRHNA, SNTAGT. The J segment lost 4 bases and the V segment lost 2 bases, leaving 6 bases of the junction unmatched.

This clonotype has just one count. Being one base from a much bigger clone, this may be a read error. V is TRBV19 and J is TRBJ1-5; tentatively, D is TRBD1 (6 bases). Per the germline V gene, CDR1 is LNHDA and CDR2 is SQIVND (reference sequence). CDR3 size: 16 residues. V lost 3 bases and J 2 bases, leaving 14 bases between the germline ends. CDR3 coding DNA: TGTGCCAGTAGTATGGGGGCGTTGGATGGCAATCAGCCCCAGCATTTT. Translated: CASSMGALDGNQPQHF.